The present T cell receptor beta chain was sequenced within a study of identical twins. Germline CDR1 and CDR2: LGHDT and YNNKEL (reference sequence). CDR3 size: 15 residues. The V and J ends lost 3 bases and 1 base respectively, with 12 bases between them. TCRdb re-called the 5' RACE reads with MiXCR, one entry per CDR3 protein. This sample has 600,000 to 700,000 distinct CDR3 sequences, with over 20% found just once. A further study also used this sample, focusing on T cells expressing NK-cell markers.

The receptor's source is a young woman in good health. The sequencing sample was made of PBMCs. This chain connects TRBV3-1 to TRBJ1-1; tentatively, D is TRBD1 (5 bases). CDR3 sequence: CASSHQGRGNTEAFF. The CDR3 DNA is TGTGCCAGCAGCCATCAGGGTAGGGGGAACACTGAAGCTTTCTTT.